A single sample gave rise to the 23 T cell receptor beta chains below, sequenced in a study of T cell changes during pregnancy in multiple sclerosis. Only in-frame clones appear in the TCRdb table, and some are missing; sequencing was by immunoSEQ multiplex PCR. The sample shows around 28,000 clones, about nine tenths of them seen only once. Source: CD8+ T cells from peripheral blood mononuclear cells, taken in the second trimester of pregnancy. The receptors come from a female donor with multiple sclerosis, enrolled in a pregnancy study.

J is TRBJ2-2 and V is TRBV19, with TRBD1 matching over 7 bases. The CDR3 totals 14 residues. Per the germline V gene, CDR1 is LNHDA and CDR2 is SQIVND (reference sequence). V lost 5 bases, J lost 6 bases, and 6 bases stayed unmatched. CDR3 residues: CASSPGTESGELFF. As DNA, the CDR3 is TGTGCCAGTAGTCCCGGGACAGAGTCCGGGGAGCTGTTTTTT.

The chain combines TRBV13 with TRBJ1-1; D is undetermined. V lost 4 bases and J lost 0, with 15 bases in between. Per germline, CDR1 PRHDT and CDR2 FYEKMQ (reference sequence). The CDR3 is 16 amino acids. This CDR3 is CASSSYRGIMNTEAFF. Written as DNA, the CDR3 is TGTGCCAGCAGCTCCTACCGGGGTATCATGAACACTGAAGCTTTCTTT.

The chain is built from TRBV27 and TRBJ1-2; D not resolved. The germline V and J ends were trimmed by 8 bases and 5 bases, with 18 bases remaining between them. CDR1 and CDR2 from the germline V gene are MNHEY and SMNVEV (reference sequence). This CDR3 spans 14 amino acids. The CDR3 loop is CASRKLEGNYGYTF. CDR3 DNA: TGTGCCAGCCGAAAACTCGAGGGAAATTATGGCTACACCTTC.

This clone is deemed medium-sized. The V gene is TRBV9, the J gene TRBJ2-7, with a tentative D call TRBD2 (5 bases). Germline V gene lookup returns CDR1 SGDLS and CDR2 YYNGEE. CDR3 length equals 15 residues. The germline V and J ends were trimmed by 4 bases and 6 bases, with 20 bases remaining between them. The CDR3: CASSSGRPARGEQYF. CDR3 DNA: TGTGCCAGCAGCTCAGGACGACCAGCACGGGGCGAGCAGTACTTC.

This chain connects TRBV7-9 to TRBJ2-2, with TRBD1 matching over 7 bases. The CDR3 has 15 amino acids. With V trimmed by 5 bases and J by 5 bases, 8 bases remained unmatched. Germline assignment: CDR1 SEHNR and CDR2 FQNEAQ (reference sequence). The CDR3 spells CASSSPTGRTGELFF. CDR3 in DNA: TGTGCCAGCAGCAGCCCGACAGGGCGGACCGGGGAGCTGTTTTTT.

This chain joins TRBV5-5 and TRBJ2-3, with TRBD1 matching over 8 bases. Germline assignment: CDR1 SGHKS and CDR2 YYEKEE (reference sequence). The junction had 5 bases not matched to a gene; V was cut back by 3 bases and J by 5 bases. The CDR3 loop spans 14 amino acids. CDR3 loop: CASSSDREVDTQYF. The CDR3 DNA follows: TGTGCCAGCAGCTCGGACAGGGAGGTAGATACGCAGTATTTT.

The chain combines TRBV27 with TRBJ1-1; TRBD1 aligns across 7 bases. The V gene's germline CDR1 is MNHEY and CDR2 SMNVEV (reference sequence). The V segment lost 5 bases and the J segment 1 base; nucleotides outside the gene matches: 4. The CDR3 covers 14 residues. The CDR3 sequence: CASSVPGGNTEAFF. CDR3 DNA: TGTGCCAGCAGTGTTCCAGGGGGGAACACTGAAGCTTTCTTT.

The chain carries TRBV5-1 and TRBJ2-7; D perhaps matches TRBD2 (5 bases). Germline assignment: CDR1 SGHRS and CDR2 YFSETQ. V was clipped by 2 bases and J by 2 bases, with 17 bases between them. The CDR3 sequence is 16 residues long. CDR3 loop: CASSFRAEERAYEQYF. CDR3 nucleotides: TGCGCCAGCAGCTTCCGAGCGGAGGAGAGGGCCTACGAGCAGTACTTC.

The J gene is TRBJ2-7, the V gene TRBV19, with 11 bases aligning to TRBD2. Germline CDR1 reads LNHDA; CDR2 reads SQIVND (reference sequence). This CDR3 spans 16 amino acids. The J segment lost 0 bases and the V segment lost 5 bases, leaving 6 bases of the junction unmatched. CDR3 protein: CASSGEGTSGSYEQYF. The CDR3 DNA reads TGTGCCAGTAGTGGGGAAGGGACTAGCGGCTCCTACGAGCAGTACTTC. Variable domain in full (rest from reference TRBV19 and TRBJ2-7): DGGITQSPKYLFRKEGQNVTLSCEQNLNHDAMYWYRQDPGQGLRLIYYSQIVNDFQKGDIAEGYSVSREKKESFPLTVTSAQKNPTAFYLCASSGEGTSGSYEQYFGPGTRLTVT.

Within the sample, this clone is medium-sized. The V and J genes are TRBV6-1 and TRBJ2-5, with 12 bases that match TRBD2. Germline V gene lookup returns CDR1 MNHNS and CDR2 SASEGT. V lost 7 bases to trimming and J lost 4 bases; unmatched junction nucleotides: 7. The CDR3 loop spans 15 amino acids. The CDR3: CASTRLAGEGETQYF. In DNA, the CDR3 is TGTGCCAGCACGAGACTAGCGGGAGAGGGAGAGACCCAGTACTTC.

This rearrangement joins TRBV11-3 to TRBJ1-1, with a weak D call TRBD1 (5 bases). Germline V gene data show CDR1 as SGHNT and CDR2 as YENEEA. This CDR3 spans 14 amino acids. The V end lost 5 bases, the J end lost 6 bases, and 16 bases lay between the germline ends. CDR3 loop: CASSPGRGLSEAFF. CDR3 sequence (DNA): TGTGCCAGCAGCCCAGGGAGGGGACTCTCTGAAGCTTTCTTT. Full variable domain (rest looked up from reference TRBV11-3 and TRBJ1-1): EAGVVQSPRYKIIEKKQPVAFWCNPISGHNTLYWYLQNLGQGPELLIRYENEEAVDDSQLPKDRFSAERLKGVDSTLKIQPAELGDSAVYLCASSPGRGLSEAFFGQGTRLTVV.

The chain links TRBV7-9 to TRBJ1-1; D is unclear. V lost 6 bases and J lost 0, with 11 bases in between. Germline V gene lookup returns CDR1 SEHNR and CDR2 FQNEAQ (reference sequence). CDR3 length equals 14 residues. The CDR3 spells CASSLPRVNTEAFF. CDR3 in DNA: TGTGCCAGCAGTTTACCCCGGGTGAACACTGAAGCTTTCTTT.

The V call is TRBV25-1, the J call TRBJ1-1; 9 bases agree with TRBD1. This CDR3 has 13 amino acids. From germline, CDR1 is MGHDK and CDR2 SYGVNS. V dropped 4 bases and J dropped 5; count of bases not matched to a gene: 2. In nucleotides, the CDR3 is TGTGCCAGCAGTGCAGGACAGGGGACTGAAGCTTTCTTT. Its protein is CASSAGQGTEAFF.

This clone was seen once. The chain joins TRBV27 to TRBJ2-7, with a possible D match to TRBD1 (5 bases). The CDR3 is 15 residues long. The V end was cut by 3 bases, the J end by 0 bases, with 12 bases between. Germline values: CDR1 MNHEY, CDR2 SMNVEV (reference sequence). CDR3 nucleotide sequence: TGTGCCAGCAGTTTCAGGGTTTCCCGCTCCTACGAGCAGTACTTC. Translating gives CASSFRVSRSYEQYF.

A single count supports this clone. This chain links TRBV27 with TRBJ2-3; 13 bases are a match to TRBD2. From germline, CDR1 is MNHEY and CDR2 SMNVEV (reference sequence). The CDR3 is 16 amino acids. J was trimmed by 4 bases and V by 2 bases; bases with no gene match: 3. The CDR3 is CASSLTSGRASDTQYF. The CDR3 DNA follows: TGTGCCAGCAGTTTAACTAGCGGGAGGGCCTCAGATACGCAGTATTTT.

The chain uses TRBV27 and TRBJ2-7; 8 bases line up with TRBD1. This CDR3 has 14 amino acids. The V gene's germline CDR1 is MNHEY and CDR2 SMNVEV (reference sequence). The trim removed 3 bases at V and 0 bases at J, leaving 1 base unmatched. CDR3 coding DNA: TGTGCCAGCAGTTTCGGACAGGGCTCCTACGAGCAGTACTTC. Amino acids: CASSFGQGSYEQYF.

The V gene is TRBV11-1, the J gene TRBJ2-3; the match to TRBD2 covers 14 bases. The CDR3 contains 17 residues. The V and J ends lost 5 bases and 2 bases, in that order; junction bases with no gene match: 6. Germline V CDR1 and CDR2: SGHAT, FQDESV (reference sequence). CDR3 nucleotide sequence: TGTGCCAGCAGCCCACGACTAGCGGGAGGGCTCACAGATACGCAGTATTTT. Protein sequence: CASSPRLAGGLTDTQYF.

The chain couples TRBV7-9 to TRBJ2-5, with 8 bases fitting TRBD1. Unmatched junction bases numbered 7, after V lost 5 bases and J lost 5 bases. From germline, CDR1 is SEHNR and CDR2 FQNEAQ (reference sequence). The CDR3 covers 14 residues. This CDR3 reads CASSPRTGTETQYF. DNA for the CDR3: TGTGCCAGCAGCCCACGGACAGGGACGGAGACCCAGTACTTC.

This clone was counted once. The rearrangement links TRBV14 to TRBJ2-7, with no clear D. V lost 4 bases and J 4 bases, leaving 8 bases between the germline ends. CDR3 length equals 12 residues. Germline loops: CDR1 SGHDN, CDR2 FVKESK. DNA of the CDR3: TGTGCCAGCAGCCGAACCCGGTACGAGCAGTACTTC. Encoded protein: CASSRTRYEQYF. Using reference TRBV14 and TRBJ2-7 for the parts outside the CDR3, the full variable domain is EAGVTQFPSHSVIEKGQTVTLRCDPISGHDNLYWYRRVMGKEIKFLLHFVKESKQDESGMPNNRFLAERTGGTYSTLKVQPAELEDSGVYFCASSRTRYEQYFGPGTRLTVT.

The CDR3 DNA reads as TGTGCCAGCAGCTTATCCGGGACACTGGGACGGGATACGCAGTATTTT. This sequence encodes CASSLSGTLGRDTQYF. This chain connects TRBV11-1 to TRBJ2-3; possibly TRBD1 for D (6 bases). The CDR3 contains 16 residues. The V and J ends lost 2 bases and 6 bases respectively, with 18 bases between them. Germline V CDR1 and CDR2: SGHAT, FQDESV (reference sequence).

The chain links TRBV10-3 to TRBJ2-7; 7 nucleotides align to TRBD2. The V segment lost 3 bases and the J segment 2 bases; nucleotides outside the gene matches: 1. CDR1 is ENHRY and CDR2 is SYGVKD in the germline V gene. CDR3 length equals 13 residues. CDR3 in DNA: TGTGCCATCAGTGATGGGGGGGCCTACGAGCAGTACTTC. Translating gives CAISDGGAYEQYF.

For the CDR3, the DNA is TGTGCCTGGTTCCTTAGCGAACTGAACACCGGGGAGCTGTTTTTT. Its protein is CAWFLSELNTGELFF. V usage is TRBV30 and J usage is TRBJ2-2; D may be TRBD2 (5 bases). CDR1 GTSNPN and CDR2 SVGIG come from the germline V gene (reference sequence). V was shortened by 5 bases and J by 1 base, with 14 bases between the two germline ends. The CDR3 covers 15 residues.

This rearrangement joins TRBV5-1 to TRBJ2-1; 10 bases align to TRBD2. The CDR3 spans 20 residues. Per the germline V gene, CDR1 is SGHRS and CDR2 is YFSETQ. The V and J ends lost 0 bases and 5 bases, in that order; junction bases with no gene match: 17. The CDR3 DNA reads TGCGCCAGCAGCTTGGGGCCGGGACTGCCGGGACTAGCGAGCAACAATGAGCAGTTCTTC. This codes for CASSLGPGLPGLASNNEQFF. Drawing the rest from reference TRBV5-1 and TRBJ2-1, the complete variable domain is KAGVTQTPRYLIKTRGQQVTLSCSPISGHRSVSWYQQTPGQGLQFLFEYFSETQRNKGNFPGRFSGRQFSNSRSEMNVSTLELGDSALYLCASSLGPGLPGLASNNEQFFGPGTRLTVL.